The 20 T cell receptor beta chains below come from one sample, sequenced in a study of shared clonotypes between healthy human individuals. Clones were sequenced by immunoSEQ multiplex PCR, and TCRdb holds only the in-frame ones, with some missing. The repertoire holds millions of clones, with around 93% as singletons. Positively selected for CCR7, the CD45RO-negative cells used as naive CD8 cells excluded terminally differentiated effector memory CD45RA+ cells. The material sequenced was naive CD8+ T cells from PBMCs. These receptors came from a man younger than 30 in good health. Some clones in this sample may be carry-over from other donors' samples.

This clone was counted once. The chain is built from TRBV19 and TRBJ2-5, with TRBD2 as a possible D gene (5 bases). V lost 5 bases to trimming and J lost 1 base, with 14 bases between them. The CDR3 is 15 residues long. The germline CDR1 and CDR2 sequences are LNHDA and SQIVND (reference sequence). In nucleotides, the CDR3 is TGTGCCAGTAGTCCTCTCGAGAGGGCCCAAGAGACCCAGTACTTC. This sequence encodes CASSPLERAQETQYF.

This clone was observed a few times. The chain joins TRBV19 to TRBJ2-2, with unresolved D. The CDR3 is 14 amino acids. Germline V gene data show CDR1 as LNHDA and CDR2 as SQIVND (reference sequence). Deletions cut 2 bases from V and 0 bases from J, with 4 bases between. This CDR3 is CASSIWANTGELFF. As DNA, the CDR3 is TGTGCCAGTAGTATATGGGCGAACACCGGGGAGCTGTTTTTT.

CDR3 loop: CASSQTLRGEKLFF. The CDR3 DNA reads as TGCGCCAGCAGCCAAACCCTCCGGGGTGAAAAACTGTTTTTT. The genes are TRBV4-3 and TRBJ1-4, with D uncertain. From germline, CDR1 is LGHNA and CDR2 YSLEER. V was cut by 2 bases and J by 7 bases, with 11 bases left in between. The CDR3 runs 14 residues.

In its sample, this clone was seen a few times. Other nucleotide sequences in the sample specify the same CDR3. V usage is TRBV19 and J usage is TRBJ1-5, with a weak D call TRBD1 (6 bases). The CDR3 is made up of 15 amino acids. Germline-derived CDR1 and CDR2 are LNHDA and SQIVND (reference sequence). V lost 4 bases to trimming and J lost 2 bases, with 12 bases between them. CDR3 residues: CASSTTGLGNQPQHF. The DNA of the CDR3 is TGTGCCAGTAGTACCACAGGGCTCGGCAATCAGCCCCAGCATTTT.

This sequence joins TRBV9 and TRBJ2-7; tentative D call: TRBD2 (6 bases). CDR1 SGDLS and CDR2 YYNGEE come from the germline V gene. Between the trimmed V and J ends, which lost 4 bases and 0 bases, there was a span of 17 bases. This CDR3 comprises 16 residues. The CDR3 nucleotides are TGTGCCAGCAGCCATAACGGGGGTGAAAGCTCCTACGAGCAGTACTTC. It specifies CASSHNGGESSYEQYF.

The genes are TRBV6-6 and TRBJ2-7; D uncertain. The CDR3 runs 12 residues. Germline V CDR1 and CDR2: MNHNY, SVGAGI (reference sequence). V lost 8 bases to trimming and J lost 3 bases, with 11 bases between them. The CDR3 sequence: CASGAWVYEQYF. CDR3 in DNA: TGTGCCAGCGGCGCTTGGGTCTACGAGCAGTACTTC.

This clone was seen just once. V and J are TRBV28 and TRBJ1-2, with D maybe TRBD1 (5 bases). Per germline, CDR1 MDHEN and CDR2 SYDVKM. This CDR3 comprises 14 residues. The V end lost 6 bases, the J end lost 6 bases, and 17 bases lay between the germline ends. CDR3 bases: TGTGCCAGCAGCCCCCCCGGGGGATACCATGGCTACACCTTC. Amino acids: CASSPPGGYHGYTF.

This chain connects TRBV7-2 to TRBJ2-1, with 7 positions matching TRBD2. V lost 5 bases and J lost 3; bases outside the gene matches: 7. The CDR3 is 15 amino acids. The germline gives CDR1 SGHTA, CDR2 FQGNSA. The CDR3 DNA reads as TGTGCCAGCAGCAAGCGGGAAGCCCTCTACAATGAGCAGTTCTTC. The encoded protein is CASSKREALYNEQFF.

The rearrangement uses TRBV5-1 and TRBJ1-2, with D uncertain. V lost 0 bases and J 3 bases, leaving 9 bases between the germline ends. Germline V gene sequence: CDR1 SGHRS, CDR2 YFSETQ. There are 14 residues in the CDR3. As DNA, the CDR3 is TGCGCCAGCAGCTTGGCCGGACCCTACTATGGCTACACCTTC. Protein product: CASSLAGPYYGYTF.

The CDR3 is CASSIGPEGYGYTF. In DNA form, the CDR3 reads TGTGCCAGTAGTATAGGCCCTGAGGGCTATGGCTACACCTTC. This chain connects TRBV19 to TRBJ1-2; no definite D call. Per germline, CDR1 LNHDA and CDR2 SQIVND (reference sequence). Trimming removed 1 base from V and 4 bases from J, with 10 bases in between. This CDR3 region has 14 residues.

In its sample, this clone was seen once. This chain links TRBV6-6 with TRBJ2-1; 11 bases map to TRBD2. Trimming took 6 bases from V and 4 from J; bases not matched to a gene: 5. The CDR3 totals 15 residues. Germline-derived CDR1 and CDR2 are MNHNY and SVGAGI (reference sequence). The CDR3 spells CASRSIAGGYNEQFF. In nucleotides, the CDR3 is TGTGCCAGCAGATCGATAGCGGGAGGGTACAATGAGCAGTTCTTC.

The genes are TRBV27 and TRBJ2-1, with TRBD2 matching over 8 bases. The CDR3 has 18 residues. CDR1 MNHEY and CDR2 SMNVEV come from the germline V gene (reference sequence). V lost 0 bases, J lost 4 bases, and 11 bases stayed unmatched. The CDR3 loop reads CASSLSFRGSGTYNEQFF. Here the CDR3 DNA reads TGTGCCAGCAGTTTATCTTTTAGGGGTAGCGGGACTTACAATGAGCAGTTCTTC.

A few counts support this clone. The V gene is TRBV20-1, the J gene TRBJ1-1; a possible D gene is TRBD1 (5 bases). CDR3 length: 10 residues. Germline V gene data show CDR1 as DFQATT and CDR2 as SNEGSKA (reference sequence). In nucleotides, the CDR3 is TGCCTTGACAGTTCGACTGAAGCTTTCTTT. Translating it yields CLDSSTEAFF.

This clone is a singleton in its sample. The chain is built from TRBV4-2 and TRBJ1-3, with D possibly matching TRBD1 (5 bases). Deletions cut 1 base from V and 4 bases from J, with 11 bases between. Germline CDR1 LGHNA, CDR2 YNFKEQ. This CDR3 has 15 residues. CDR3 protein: CASSQGRGSGNTIYF. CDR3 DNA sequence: TGTGCCAGCAGCCAAGGTCGGGGCTCCGGAAACACCATATATTTT.

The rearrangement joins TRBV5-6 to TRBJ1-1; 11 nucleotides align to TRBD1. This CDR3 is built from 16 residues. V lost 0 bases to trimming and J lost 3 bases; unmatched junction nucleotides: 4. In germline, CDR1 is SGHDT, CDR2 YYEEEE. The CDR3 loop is CASSLGTGGRDTEAFF. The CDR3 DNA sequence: TGTGCCAGCAGCTTGGGGACAGGGGGCCGGGACACTGAAGCTTTCTTT.

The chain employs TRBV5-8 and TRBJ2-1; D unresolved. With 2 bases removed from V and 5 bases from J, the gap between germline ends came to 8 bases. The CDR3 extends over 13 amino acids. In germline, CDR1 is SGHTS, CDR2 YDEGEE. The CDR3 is CASSLKDDNEQFF. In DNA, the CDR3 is TGTGCCAGCAGCTTAAAAGACGACAATGAGCAGTTCTTC.

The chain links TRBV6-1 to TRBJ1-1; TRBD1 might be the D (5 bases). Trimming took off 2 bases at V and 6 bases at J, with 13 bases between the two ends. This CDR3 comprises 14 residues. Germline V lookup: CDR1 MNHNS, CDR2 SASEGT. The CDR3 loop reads CASSELGAGAEAFF. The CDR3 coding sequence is TGTGCCAGCAGTGAATTAGGGGCGGGCGCTGAAGCTTTCTTT.

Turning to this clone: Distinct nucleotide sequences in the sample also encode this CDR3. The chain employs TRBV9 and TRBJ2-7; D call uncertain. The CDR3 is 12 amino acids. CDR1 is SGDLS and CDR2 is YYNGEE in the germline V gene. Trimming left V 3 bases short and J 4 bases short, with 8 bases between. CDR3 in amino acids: CASSGPGYEQYF. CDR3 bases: TGTGCCAGCAGCGGTCCTGGGTACGAGCAGTACTTC.

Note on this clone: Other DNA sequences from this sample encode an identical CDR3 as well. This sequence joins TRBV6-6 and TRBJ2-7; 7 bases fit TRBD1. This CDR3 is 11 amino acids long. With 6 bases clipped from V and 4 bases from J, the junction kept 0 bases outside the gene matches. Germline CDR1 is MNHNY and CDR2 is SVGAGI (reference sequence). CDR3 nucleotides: TGTGCCAGCAGGACAGGGTACGAGCAGTACTTC. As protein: CASRTGYEQYF.

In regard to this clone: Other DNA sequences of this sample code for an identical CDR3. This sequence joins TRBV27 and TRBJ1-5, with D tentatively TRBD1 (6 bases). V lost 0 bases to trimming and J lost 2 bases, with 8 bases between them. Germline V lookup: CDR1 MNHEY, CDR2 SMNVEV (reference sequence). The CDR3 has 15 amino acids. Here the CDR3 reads CASSLSRGGNQPQHF. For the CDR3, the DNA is TGTGCCAGCAGTTTATCCAGGGGTGGCAATCAGCCCCAGCATTTT.